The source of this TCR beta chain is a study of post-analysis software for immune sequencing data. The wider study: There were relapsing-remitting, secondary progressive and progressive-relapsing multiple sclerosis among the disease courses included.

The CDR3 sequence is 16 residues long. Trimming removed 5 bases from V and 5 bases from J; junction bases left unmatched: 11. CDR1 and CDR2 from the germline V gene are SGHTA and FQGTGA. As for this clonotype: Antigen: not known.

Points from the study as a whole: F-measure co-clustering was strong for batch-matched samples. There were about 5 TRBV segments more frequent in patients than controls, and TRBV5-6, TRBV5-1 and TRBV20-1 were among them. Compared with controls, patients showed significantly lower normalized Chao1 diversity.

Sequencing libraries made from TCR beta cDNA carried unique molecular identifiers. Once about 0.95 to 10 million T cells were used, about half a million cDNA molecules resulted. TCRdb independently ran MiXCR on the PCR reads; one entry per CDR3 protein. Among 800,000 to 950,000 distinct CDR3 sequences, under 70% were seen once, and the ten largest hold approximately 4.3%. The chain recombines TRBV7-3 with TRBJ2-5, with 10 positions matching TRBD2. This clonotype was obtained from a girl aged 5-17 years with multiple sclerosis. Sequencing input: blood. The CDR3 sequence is CASSPRGSGREETQYF. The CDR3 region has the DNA TGTGCCAGCAGCCCGCGAGGGAGCGGGAGGGAGGAGACCCAGTACTTC.